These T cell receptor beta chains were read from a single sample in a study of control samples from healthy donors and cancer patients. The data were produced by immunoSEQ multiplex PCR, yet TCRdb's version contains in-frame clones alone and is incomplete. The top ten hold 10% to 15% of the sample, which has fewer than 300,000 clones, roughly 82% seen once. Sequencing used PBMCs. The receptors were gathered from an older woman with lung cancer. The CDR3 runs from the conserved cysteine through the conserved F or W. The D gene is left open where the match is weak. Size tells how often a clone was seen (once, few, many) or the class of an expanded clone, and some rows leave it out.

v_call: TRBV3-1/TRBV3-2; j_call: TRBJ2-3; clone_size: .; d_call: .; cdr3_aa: CASSQEGHGDTQYF; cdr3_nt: TGTGCCAGCAGCCAAGAGGGGCATGGAGATACGCAGTATTTT
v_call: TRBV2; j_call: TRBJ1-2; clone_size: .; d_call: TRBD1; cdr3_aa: CASRNRGQAHGYTF; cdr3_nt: TGTGCCAGCAGAAATCGTGGACAGGCCCATGGCTACACCTTC
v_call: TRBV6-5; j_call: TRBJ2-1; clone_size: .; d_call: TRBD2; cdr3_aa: CASSYAGGGYNEQFF; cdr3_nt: TGTGCCAGCAGTTACGCGGGGGGAGGATACAATGAGCAGTTCTTC
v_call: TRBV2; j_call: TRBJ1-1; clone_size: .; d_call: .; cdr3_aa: CASSETQAGVDTEAFF; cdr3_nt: TGTGCCAGCAGTGAGACCCAAGCAGGGGTGGACACTGAAGCTTTCTTT
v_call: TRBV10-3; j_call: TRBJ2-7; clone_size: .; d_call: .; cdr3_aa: CAISGRPYEQYF; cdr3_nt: TGTGCCATCAGTGGGCGTCCCTACGAGCAGTACTTC
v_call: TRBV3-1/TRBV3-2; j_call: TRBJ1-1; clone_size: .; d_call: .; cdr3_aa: CASRVGGGTEAFF; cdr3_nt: TGTGCCAGCCGTGTCGGGGGGGGGACTGAAGCTTTCTTT
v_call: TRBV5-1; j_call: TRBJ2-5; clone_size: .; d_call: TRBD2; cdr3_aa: CASRPTSGQETQYF; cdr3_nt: TGCGCCAGCAGGCCTACTAGCGGGCAAGAGACCCAGTACTTC
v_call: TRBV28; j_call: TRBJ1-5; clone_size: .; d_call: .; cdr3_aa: CASSPEHYSQPQHF; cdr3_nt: TGTGCCAGCAGTCCCGAGCATTATTCACAGCCCCAGCATTTT
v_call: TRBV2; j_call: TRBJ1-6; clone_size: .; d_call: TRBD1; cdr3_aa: CASIRDRGGSPLHF; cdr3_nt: TGTGCCAGCATCCGCGACAGGGGAGGTTCACCCCTCCACTTT
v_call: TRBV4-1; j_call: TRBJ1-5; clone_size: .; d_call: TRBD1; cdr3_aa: CASSLVEQGVQPQHF; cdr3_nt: TGCGCCAGCAGCCTCGTTGAACAGGGGGTTCAGCCCCAGCATTTT
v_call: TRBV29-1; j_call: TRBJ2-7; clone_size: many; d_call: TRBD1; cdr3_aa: CSVRQGPYEQYF; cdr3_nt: TGCAGCGTGAGACAGGGACCCTACGAGCAGTACTTC
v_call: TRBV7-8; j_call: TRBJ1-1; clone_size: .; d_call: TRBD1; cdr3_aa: CASSPLTTGDNTEAFF; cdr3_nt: TGTGCCAGCAGCCCCCTCACGACAGGGGACAACACTGAAGCTTTCTTT
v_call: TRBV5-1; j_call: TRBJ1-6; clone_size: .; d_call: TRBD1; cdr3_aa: CASSSGQGAVLASPLHF; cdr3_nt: TGCGCCAGCAGCTCGGGACAGGGGGCTGTCTTGGCTTCACCCCTCCACTTT
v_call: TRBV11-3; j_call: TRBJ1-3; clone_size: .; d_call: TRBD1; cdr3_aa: CASSFRSPGGENTIYF; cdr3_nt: TGTGCCAGCAGCTTTCGGAGTCCAGGGGGCGAGAACACCATATATTTT
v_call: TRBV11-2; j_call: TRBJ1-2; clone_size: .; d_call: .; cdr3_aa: CASSLTGTVNYGYTF; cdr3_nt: TGTGCCAGCAGCCTTACCGGGACGGTCAACTATGGCTACACCTTC
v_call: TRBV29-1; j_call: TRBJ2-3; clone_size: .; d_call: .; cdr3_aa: CSAGRAGIGPDTQYF; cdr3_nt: TGCAGCGCTGGTAGAGCGGGTATAGGTCCAGATACGCAGTATTTT
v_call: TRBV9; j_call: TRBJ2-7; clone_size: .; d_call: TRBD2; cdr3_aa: CASSVEASGSYEQYF; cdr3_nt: TGTGCCAGCAGCGTAGAGGCTAGCGGGAGCTACGAGCAGTACTTC
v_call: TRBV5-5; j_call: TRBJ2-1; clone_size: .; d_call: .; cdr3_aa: CASSQWGIPQFF; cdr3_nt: TGTGCCAGCAGCCAGTGGGGGATACCCCAGTTCTTC
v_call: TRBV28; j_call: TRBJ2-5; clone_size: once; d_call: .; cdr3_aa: CASSLGQETQYF; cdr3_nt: TGTGCCAGCAGTCTCGGTCAAGAGACCCAGTACTTC
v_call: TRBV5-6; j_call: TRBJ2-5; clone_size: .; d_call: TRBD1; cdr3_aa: CASSLGQGLQETQYF; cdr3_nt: TGTGCCAGCAGCTTGGGACAGGGGTTACAAGAGACCCAGTACTTC
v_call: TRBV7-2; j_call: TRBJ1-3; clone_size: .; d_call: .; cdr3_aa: CASSLGPKSSGNTIYF; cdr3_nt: TGTGCCAGCAGCTTAGGCCCAAAGAGCTCTGGAAACACCATATATTTT
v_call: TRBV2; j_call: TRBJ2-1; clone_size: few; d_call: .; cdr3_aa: CASSVSGLSYNEQFF; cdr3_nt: TGTGCCAGCAGCGTTAGCGGCCTTTCCTACAATGAGCAGTTCTTC
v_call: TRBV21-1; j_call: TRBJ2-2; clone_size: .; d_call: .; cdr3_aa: CASSKSRPGLPGELFF; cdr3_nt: TGTGCCAGCAGCAAAAGCCGCCCAGGGTTACCCGGGGAGCTGTTTTTT
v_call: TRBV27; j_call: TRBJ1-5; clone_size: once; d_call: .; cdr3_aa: CASSFRGTGQPQHF; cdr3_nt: TGTGCCAGCAGTTTTCGAGGGACGGGGCAGCCCCAGCATTTT
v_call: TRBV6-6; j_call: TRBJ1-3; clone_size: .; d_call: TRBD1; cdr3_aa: CASRDSGTDSGNTIYF; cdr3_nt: TGTGCCAGCAGAGACTCTGGGACAGACTCTGGAAACACCATATATTTT